This T cell receptor (beta chain) was retrieved from a study of OX40 agonist ivuxolimab in advanced cancers. Across the whole study: Eligibility rules accepted prior anti-PD-1, anti-PD-L1 or anti-CTLA-4 therapy, and around 38% had some.

Measured with immunoSEQ multiplex PCR; TCRdb has only the in-frame clones, and not every one. The sample carries under 200,000 clones, 90% to 95% recorded once. Study-wide findings and caveats: At 0.1 to 3.0 mg/kg, CD4+ and CD8+ blood T cells expanded clonally by week 6. Researchers did not establish what antigens the expanded peripheral T cells target. The study found that CD8+ T cells averaged more expanded clones than CD4+.

V lost 5 bases and J lost 3, with 10 bases in between. Per the germline V gene, CDR1 is SGHVS and CDR2 is FQNEAQ. This CDR3 has 13 residues. A few counts support this clone. What it binds is not known. The receptor was isolated from an adult with an advanced solid tumor such as melanoma, head and neck, liver or kidney cancer. Sequences were derived from CD4+ or CD8+ T cells sorted from blood, sampled in a trial of the OX40 agonist ivuxolimab. V is TRBV7-8 and J is TRBJ1-1; weak D call: TRBD1 (6 bases). The CDR3 DNA reads as TGTGCCAGCAGCCCAGGACAGCACACTGAAGCTTTCTTT. Amino acids: CASSPGQHTEAFF.